This T cell receptor (beta chain) was identified in a study of blood T cell repertoires in COVID-19. Method: immunoSEQ multiplex PCR; TCRdb's copy keeps in-frame clones and lacks some. The sample holds some 390,000 clones; around 87% are singletons and the top ten take under 3%. Looked up from germline, CDR1 is MNHEY and CDR2 is SVGEGT. Trimming cost V 6 bases and J 5 bases, with 7 bases left between them. The CDR3 is 11 amino acids. This receptor was taken from an older woman with COVID-19, enrolled during active disease. Sequenced: peripheral blood. The chain is built from TRBV6-2 or TRBV6-3 and TRBJ2-5; D uncertain. This CDR3 is CASSRRETQYF. The CDR3 DNA reads TGTGCCAGCAGCCGGCGGGAGACCCAGTACTTC.